This T cell receptor (beta chain) was sequenced in a study of cytomegalovirus exposure and HLA in healthy donors (dated 2017 in TCRdb). About the full investigation: An earlier analysis of several hundred of the donors reported roughly 300 Gb of sequence data and some 110 million unique TCR beta sequences obtained from roughly 180 million T cells. Approximately 310 gigabases of sequencing data and around 90 million unique TCR sequences made up an early release that covered several hundred HLA-typed donors. The genetic ancestry cluster associated with self-reported Caucasian donors included 81% of the 398 genotyped donors. The aim of the study was to test whether cataloging public T cell receptors could identify signatures of past pathogen exposure. The T cell repertoires of about 700 subjects were profiled by immunosequencing and related to cytomegalovirus serostatus. In addition to the first cohort of roughly 700 subjects, a separate validation cohort of 130 or so different subjects was used. To predict cytomegalovirus infection status, the study brought together high-throughput TCR immunosequencing, statistical association of individual TCRs with disease status, and machine learning. A later analysis re-examined previously published TCR beta repertoires from 600 to 700 donors and added high-resolution HLA genotyping to investigate patterns of TCR occurrence. Rather than using new phenotypic data, the later analysis identified candidate immune exposures from TCR beta sequences and from how often those sequences occurred across donors. An earlier analysis of a few hundred of the donors applied high-throughput TCR beta sequencing to assess whether each TCR beta V gene segment acted as functional or pseudogenic. Donor age, sex, ethnicity and CMV serostatus were compiled together with the repertoire data. A later genetic analysis took genome-wide SNP genotypes for about 65% of the 666 donors and used that subset as a discovery cohort. Every repertoire in the discovery cohort had been generated on one and the same sequencing platform. HLA typing covered class I and class II loci at four-digit resolution. The number of typed donors differed by locus: roughly 629-630 for A, B, C, DRB1 and DQB1; some 540 for DQA1; roughly 600 for DPA1; and roughly 450 for DPB1. Roughly 5 DR-DQ haplotypes were handled as single units for association and clustering, since linkage in the cohort was strong. Among some 400 genotyped donors of the cohort, an average of approximately 240,000 unique TCR beta nucleotide sequences were sequenced per donor, around 20% of them non-productive.

V loses 5 bases, J loses 0 bases, and the germline ends lie 15 bases apart. Counted from cysteine to phenylalanine, this CDR3 has 16 amino acids. The DNA shown is the 48-base CDR3, in frame from base 1. Looking up the germline V gene (reference sequence) yields CDR1 SGHKS and CDR2 YYEKEE. This clone was counted once. Its binding antigen is unknown. Base qualities are missing; no much larger clone stands one base away. The cohort was made up of 666 healthy bone marrow donors. At the time of sampling, all cohort members were nominally healthy, though unrecorded immune exposures were likely present. The donor tested CMV seronegative and was one of the 352 seronegative cohort members. A peripheral blood sample was provided by each donor, and peripheral blood mononuclear cells were used for TCR beta sequencing. Genomic DNA was extracted from the blood cell samples with the Qiagen DNeasy Blood Extraction Kit.

Study-wide conclusions, independent of this receptor: A total of 150 to 200 TCR beta chains were listed by the study as associated with cytomegalovirus. HLA typing was unavailable for some donors at each locus, so association tests used only the typed subset. Correlated functional status among segregating V segments might reflect linkage disequilibrium, but an unknown experimental factor could not be ruled out. V-gene and J-gene trimming of TCR beta chains was associated with a missense DCLRE1C variant in a later genetic analysis, and the association was replicated in an independent cohort. The classifier was reported to diagnose cytomegalovirus status with high specificity and sensitivity in both the original and validation cohorts. In a later analysis, HLA-associated TCR beta chains were found to be more clonally expanded and to have lower generation probabilities than equally common non-associated chains. This cohort had only TCR beta chains sequenced, and the lack of alpha or paired-chain data limited which features could be detected. The presence/absence analyses assumed that sequencing depth was roughly uniform across donors, and that assumption may not be true. Strong co-occurrence of HLA alleles, especially DR and DQ, made assigning TCR associations to individual alleles difficult. The 87-base-pair reads could not distinguish some IMGT-functional V segments, including TRBV6-2 and TRBV6-3, so those segments were excluded. Several of the top co-occurrence clusters appeared to be linked to parvovirus B19, influenza, CMV and Epstein-Barr virus, according to a later analysis. Because counts were too low, fewer than 20 rarely observed V segments, including chromosome 9 orphons, were excluded from the earlier analysis of about 500 of the donors. In an earlier analysis of about 600 of the donors, most TCR beta V segments appeared in productive rearrangements about 87% or about 30% of the time, broadly matching IMGT annotations. The sequencing pipeline was judged likely to have produced a cluster of highly shared sequence variants as a technical artifact. In a later analysis, more than 15,000 TCR beta sequences were associated with specific HLA alleles at a false discovery rate of 0.05. According to a later analysis, most CMV-associated TCR beta chains appeared to be HLA-restricted, and the HLA associations seemed to be driven largely by CMV exposure. According to a later analysis, TCR association rates differed among HLA loci, with DRB1 alleles showing the most associated TCRs and HLA-C alleles showing the fewest. CMV serostatus was the only immune exposure information available for the cohort. Most TCR sequences were seen in very few donors, while some public TCRs were found in many individuals. The authors suggested that the approach could potentially be extended to other disease states and immunological phenotypes. A few of the identified cytomegalovirus-associated TCR beta chains were confirmed in vitro to be specific for cytomegalovirus antigens. According to a later genetic analysis, donors in an Asian-associated ancestry cluster had fewer N-insertions in productive TCRs than the roughly 670-donor mean. A further reported finding was that TCR beta sequences accurately predicted the HLA-A and HLA-B alleles for most subjects in the first cohort.

The library came from the immunoSEQ multiplex PCR assay. For the multiplex PCR, a mixture combining 60 forward primers for TCR Vbeta segments and 13 reverse primers for TCR Jbeta segments was used. A multiplex PCR assay on genomic DNA amplified the CDR3 region of rearranged TCR beta genes. Amplified TCR beta libraries were sequenced as 87-base-pair reads on the Illumina HiSeq System. Per the original workflow: A later analysis tallied some 79 million unique TCR beta chains across the 660 or so repertoires, and approximately 11 million of those chains were shared by two or more donors. Raw reads were error-corrected and collapsed into unique sequences with a nearest-neighbor algorithm that merged closely related sequences to remove PCR and sequencing errors. V, D and J gene segments were assigned by aligning CDR3 sequences to IMGT reference sequences. For a sequence to be retained, a match of at least six nucleotides was required to both a V gene segment and a J gene segment. Rearrangements were classified as productive when the CDR3 lacked stop codons and remained in frame with V and J, and all other rearrangements were classified as non-productive. Following IMGT convention, CDR3 was defined as the stretch from the second conserved V-encoded cysteine to the conserved J-encoded phenylalanine. The earlier analysis of about 570 of the donors excluded any sequence lacking an unambiguous match to a single V gene segment. In an earlier analysis of about 590 of the donors, a V segment was called functional when productive rearrangements were above 56.7%, and segregating when the standard deviation between donors exceeded 5%. A statistical classification framework was built to diagnose cytomegalovirus status from the catalog of TCR beta chain sequences. V and J gene assignment, in a later analysis, came from comparing TCR nucleotide sequences with IMGT/GENE-DB human TR gene sequences. A later analysis assigned CDR3 sequences and most-parsimonious VDJ recombination scenarios with the TCRdist pipeline. In a later analysis, every TCR beta chain was defined by the combination of its CDR3 amino acid sequence and its V-gene family, and reads without a unique V-gene family were dropped. To address suspected cross-contamination and a sequencing artifact, a later analysis removed some 620 highly shared, low-generation-probability nucleotide sequences. For each public chain, a later analysis derived a clonal expansion index from normalized ranks of inferred template counts within each repertoire. In a later analysis, generation probabilities were computed using a VDJ recombination model fitted to out-of-frame rearrangements, and the results were checked against IGoR. A later analysis scored TCR-TCR, TCR-HLA and TCR-CMV co-occurrence with hypergeometric tests, applying a repertoire-size bias correction to TCR pairs. A later analysis estimated false discovery rates by permuting HLA or CMV assignments 20 times. In a later analysis, co-occurring TCRs were grouped using DBSCAN, and TCRdist sequence similarity was added for clustering within HLA-allele-positive subsets. Co-occurrence clustering excluded repertoires with fewer than 30,000 or more than 120,000 public chains, plus five with anomalous nucleotide sharing. TCRdb stores this immuneACCESS table with in-frame sequences only. Part of the clones is absent; in the studies checked, under half of the shortfall reflects unresolved V genes, and no reason is known for the rest. The V and J calls and clone size were taken over from that table, and D and trimming were inferred from the DNA. The sample profile shows 180,000 or so clones; 77% of them were found once. The leading ten clones occupy over 1.1% of the sample.

The receptor was derived from a man younger than 30 in good health and CMV-seronegative. Recombination joined TRBV5-5 with TRBJ2-1, and the D gene may be TRBD1, 6 bases matching. The sample was PBMCs. The CDR3 region has the sequence CASRRTAPGSYNEQFF. The nucleotide sequence reads as follows: TGTGCCAGCAGGCGGACAGCCCCTGGCTCCTACAATGAGCAGTTCTTC.